Listed here are 15 T cell receptor beta chains from one sample, sequenced in a study of CD8+ T cells in alopecia areata. Reverse transcription of extracted RNA yielded cDNA, which provided the sequencing template. Clones were sequenced by immunoSEQ multiplex PCR, and TCRdb holds only the in-frame ones, with some missing. The sample has 150,000 or so clones; roughly 64% are singletons. Sample: CD4+ T cells sorted from blood, taken at week 0. The origin of the receptors is a human donor with alopecia areata.

This clone was seen a few times. The chain uses TRBV2 and TRBJ1-1, with TRBD1 matching over 8 bases. Looked up from germline, CDR1 is SNHLY and CDR2 is FYNNEI. Trimming took 4 bases from V and 5 from J; bases not matched to a gene: 9. The CDR3 is 15 amino acids. The CDR3 loop is CASSVGDRRRTEAFF. In DNA, the CDR3 is TGTGCCAGCAGTGTGGGGGACAGGAGACGAACTGAAGCTTTCTTT.

The gene calls are TRBV29-1 and TRBJ2-7; D not resolved. The CDR3 is 11 residues long. Germline assignment: CDR1 SQVTM and CDR2 ANQGSEA. V was clipped by 8 bases and J by 0 bases, with 8 bases between them. For the CDR3, the DNA is TGCAGCTGTATTAGCTCCTACGAGCAGTACTTC. Amino acids: CSCISSYEQYF.

The rearrangement uses TRBV6-6 and TRBJ1-5, with TRBD1 matching over 8 bases. CDR1 is MNHNY, CDR2 SVGAGI, per germline (reference sequence). Trimming took 5 bases from V and 4 from J; bases not matched to a gene: 7. This CDR3 comprises 15 residues. The chain's CDR3 is CASSDRTGTNQPQHF. The CDR3 DNA reads TGTGCCAGCAGTGACCGGACAGGGACGAATCAGCCCCAGCATTTT.

A few counts support this clone. At one boundary the junction diverges from the germline segment, which might be a read error. The gene calls are TRBV6-6 and TRBJ2-4; 13 bases are shared with TRBD2. CDR3 length equals 12 residues. Per the germline V gene, CDR1 is MNHNY and CDR2 is SVGAGI (reference sequence). CDR3 sequence: CASRQTSGGPNF. The CDR3 nucleotides read TGTGCCAGCAGGCAGACTAGCGGGGGGCCCAACTTC.

The rearrangement links TRBV15 to TRBJ2-6; possibly TRBD1 for D (6 bases). V was pared by 7 bases and J by 3 bases, with 16 bases between. This CDR3 comprises 16 residues. CDR1 and CDR2 from the germline V gene are LNHNV and YYDKDF (reference sequence). CDR3 loop: CATKVDRYSGANVLTF. The CDR3, as DNA: TGTGCCACCAAGGTCGACAGGTACAGTGGGGCCAACGTCCTGACTTTC. Supplemented by reference TRBV15 and TRBJ2-6, the full variable domain reads DAMVIQNPRYQVTQFGKPVTLSCSQTLNHNVMYWYQQKSSQAPKLLFHYYDKDFNNEADTPDNFQSRRPNTSFCFLDIRSPGLGDTAMYLCATKVDRYSGANVLTFGAGSRLTVL.

The chain employs TRBV19 and TRBJ1-5; TRBD1 matches at 7 bases. The V and J ends lost 7 bases and 6 bases, in that order; junction bases with no gene match: 3. CDR1 LNHDA and CDR2 SQIVND come from the germline V gene (reference sequence). This CDR3 has 12 amino acids. CDR3 loop: CASTRGPQPQHF. CDR3 DNA sequence: TGTGCCAGTACGAGGGGGCCTCAGCCCCAGCATTTT.

This clone was seen only a few times. The chain is built from TRBV25-1 and TRBJ2-5; D is possibly TRBD1 (6 bases). V shed 1 base and J shed 0 bases, with 9 bases lying between them. The CDR3 has 15 amino acids. Germline CDR1 is MGHDK and CDR2 is SYGVNS. For the CDR3, the DNA is TGTGCCAGCAGTGAATCAGGGGTGTACCAAGAGACCCAGTACTTC. Protein: CASSESGVYQETQYF.

This chain joins TRBV29-1 and TRBJ1-1; D not resolved. Trimming cost V 4 bases and J 7 bases, with 19 bases left between them. The CDR3 extends over 14 amino acids. Germline assignment: CDR1 SQVTM and CDR2 ANQGSEA. In DNA, the CDR3 is TGCAGCGTTGCCGGCGTGCTATCTGGTGGTGAAGCTTTCTTT. Its protein product is CSVAGVLSGGEAFF.

The rearrangement links TRBV29-1 to TRBJ2-2, with TRBD1 as a possible D gene (6 bases). CDR1 SQVTM and CDR2 ANQGSEA come from the germline V gene. V dropped 3 bases and J dropped 4 bases, with 21 bases sitting between them. The CDR3 has 17 residues. The CDR3 DNA reads as TGCAGCGTTGAGGCGGGCAGGGGTTGGTTAGGCACCGGGGAGCTGTTTTTT. Translation gives CSVEAGRGWLGTGELFF.

The chain recombines TRBV5-1 with TRBJ2-3; 8 nucleotides match TRBD2. Germline V lookup: CDR1 SGHRS, CDR2 YFSETQ. V gave up 4 bases and J gave up 4 bases; unmatched junction bases: 8. CDR3 length: 15 residues. The CDR3 DNA is TGCGCCAGCAGCCTAGCAGCGGGGGTAGCAGATACGCAGTATTTT. Protein: CASSLAAGVADTQYF.

The rearrangement links TRBV7-2 to TRBJ2-5, with D unclear. This CDR3 contains 15 residues. The germline gives CDR1 SGHTA, CDR2 FQGNSA. Deletions cut 2 bases from V and 7 bases from J, with 17 bases between. The CDR3 nucleotides are TGTGCCAGCAGCTTACAACCGGATCGTTTGGGGACCCAGTACTTC. It codes for CASSLQPDRLGTQYF.

This chain uses TRBV13 with TRBJ1-2; 7 positions match TRBD1. Germline V gene lookup returns CDR1 PRHDT and CDR2 FYEKMQ (reference sequence). CDR3 length: 14 residues. V lost 5 bases to trimming and J lost 2 bases; unmatched junction nucleotides: 5. CDR3 sequence: CASSLTGTNYGYTF. CDR3 in DNA: TGTGCCAGCAGCCTGACAGGGACGAACTATGGCTACACCTTC.

This clone was detected only once. The chain has TRBV25-1 and TRBJ1-2, with D possibly TRBD1 on 5 matching bases. The V gene lost 4 bases and the J gene lost 8 bases, with 14 bases spanning the gap. CDR1 is MGHDK, CDR2 SYGVNS, per germline. The CDR3 runs 13 residues. CDR3 nucleotide sequence: TGTGCCAGCAGTGGGGACTGGTATGGGGGCTACACCTTC. This sequence encodes CASSGDWYGGYTF.

The genes are TRBV7-2 and TRBJ1-2; 9 bases map to TRBD1. From germline, CDR1 is SGHTA and CDR2 FQGNSA. V gave up 5 bases and J gave up 8 bases; unmatched junction bases: 6. This CDR3 has 13 amino acids. The CDR3 coding sequence is TGTGCCAGCAGCCCGGGACAGGGTAACGGCTACACCTTC. Translation gives CASSPGQGNGYTF.

The V and J genes are TRBV30 and TRBJ2-5; D is unclear. Germline V lookup: CDR1 GTSNPN, CDR2 SVGIG (reference sequence). The CDR3 has 12 residues. V lost 2 bases to trimming and J lost 0 bases, with 4 bases between them. The CDR3 spells CAWSTDQETQYF. CDR3 in DNA: TGTGCCTGGAGTACAGACCAAGAGACCCAGTACTTC.